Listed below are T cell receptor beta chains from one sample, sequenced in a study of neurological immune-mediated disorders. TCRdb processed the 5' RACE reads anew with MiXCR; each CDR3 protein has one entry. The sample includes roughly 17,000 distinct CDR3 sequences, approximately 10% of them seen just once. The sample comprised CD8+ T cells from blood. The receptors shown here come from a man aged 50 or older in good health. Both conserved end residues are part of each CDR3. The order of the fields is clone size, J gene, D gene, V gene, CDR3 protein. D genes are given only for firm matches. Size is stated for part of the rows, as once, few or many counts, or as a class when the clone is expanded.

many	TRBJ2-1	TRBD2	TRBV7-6	CASSSTSGRASREQFF
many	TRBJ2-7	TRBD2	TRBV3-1	CASSQGTAGAYEQYF
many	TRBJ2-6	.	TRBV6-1	CASRTGTGANVLTF
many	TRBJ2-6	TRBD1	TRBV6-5	CASSYGGQGSSGANVLTF
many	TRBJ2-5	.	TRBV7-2	CASTSGRGQGTQYF
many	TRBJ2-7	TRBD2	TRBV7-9	CASSYIGTSYEQYF
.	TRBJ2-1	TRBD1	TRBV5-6	CASSPGQGPDEQFF
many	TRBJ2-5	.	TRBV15	CATSINRAYQETQYF
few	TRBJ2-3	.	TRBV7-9	CASSLEAGTDTQYF
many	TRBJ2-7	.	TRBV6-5	CATSAGFEQYF
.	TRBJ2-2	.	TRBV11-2	CASSLAGSLSGELFF
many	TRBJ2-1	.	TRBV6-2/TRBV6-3	CASSPMFEGGEQFF
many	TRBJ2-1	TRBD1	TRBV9	CASRDRGGVEQFF
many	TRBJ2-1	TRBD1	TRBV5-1	CASSLDRGQKIDEQFF